This T cell receptor beta chain was captured by sequencing in a study of post-analysis software for immune sequencing data. Study as a whole: The cohort encompassed relapsing-remitting, secondary progressive and progressive-relapsing multiple sclerosis disease courses. Study-level results: When patients were compared with controls, about 5 TRBV segments were more frequent, TRBV5-6, TRBV5-1 and TRBV20-1 among them. Normalized Chao1 diversity was significantly lower in multiple sclerosis patients than in controls.

TCR beta cDNA libraries included unique molecular identifiers. From roughly 1 to 10 million T cells, 400,000 to 500,000 cDNA molecules were obtained. One entry per CDR3 protein, called by TCRdb with MiXCR from the PCR reads. Here the sample spans a few hundred thousand distinct CDR3 sequences, less than 40% being singletons. Losses at the gene ends were 6 bases for V and 7 bases for J; bases not matched to a gene: 10. The CDR3 loop spans 13 amino acids. Looked up from germline, CDR1 is SQVTM and CDR2 is ANQGSEA. Of note for this clonotype: Its antigen is unidentified.

Sequenced sample: blood. The source of this sequence is a girl aged 2 to 17 with multiple sclerosis. This chain links TRBV29-1 with TRBJ2-7, with 9 bases that match TRBD1. CDR3 sequence: CSVRDRVTNEQYF. CDR3 bases: TGCAGCGTCCGGGACAGGGTAACCAATGAGCAGTACTTC.